A single TCR beta chain is shown here with its context. The specificity of this receptor is unknown. Base qualities were left out, and no much larger clone turns up one base away. Reading the germline V gene gives CDR1 MNHEY and CDR2 SVGAGI. Trimming accounts for 5 bases at V and 4 bases at J, while the number of junction bases matched to no gene is 5. Including the terminal cysteine and phenylalanine, the CDR3 comprises 14 residues. The read is trimmed to its CDR3 DNA, 42 bases read in frame from base 1. This record comes from a study of OX40 agonist ivuxolimab in advanced cancers. Regarding the research as a whole: Ivuxolimab was an agonistic, fully human IgG2 monoclonal antibody directed against OX40 (CD134), a costimulatory receptor. Intravenous ivuxolimab was administered to patients every 2 weeks at six dose levels: 0.01, 0.1, 0.3, 1.5, 3 and 10 mg/kg. Of the roughly 51 patients in dose escalation, some 20 had hepatocellular carcinoma, some 15 had melanoma, 9 had renal cell carcinoma and 9 had head and neck cancer. In the dose-escalation cohort, 65% to 90% of patients were male, and the mean age was about 55 years, with a range of about 23 to 85. Patients were allowed to have had prior anti-PD-1, anti-PD-L1 or anti-CTLA-4 therapy, and approximately 40% of the dose-escalation patients had been treated with checkpoint inhibitors. Three dose-escalation patients achieved partial responses, one with hepatocellular carcinoma and two with cutaneous melanoma. Peripheral TCRbeta sequencing aimed to test whether ivuxolimab altered TCR sequence diversity and caused clonal T-cell expansion. The monotherapy dose-escalation portion (N = 52 patients) of the phase I ivuxolimab trial is reported in the paper.

Findings and caveats that apply to the study as a whole: After ivuxolimab, CD8+ T cells had more expanded clones than CD4+ T cells on average. At doses of 0.1 to 3.0 mg/kg, clonal expansion of both CD4+ and CD8+ T cells in blood was seen between baseline and week 6. In the 0.1-3.0 mg/kg groups, partial responders had among the lowest normalized peripheral clonal expansion, particularly in CD8+ T cells. The antigen specificity of the clonally expanded peripheral T cells was not determined. Low levels of normalized T-cell clonal expansion were also seen in some patients who did not respond.

To sequence the TCRbeta CDR3 region, genomic DNA was isolated from the sorted cells. The immunoSEQ Assay was used for sequencing of TCRbeta CDR3 regions. TCRdb holds this immuneACCESS table with in-frame rearrangements only. Some clones are missing; in checked studies, unresolved V genes explain under half, and the rest has no known cause. This sample is represented by fewer than 95,000 clones; 85% to 90% of them were singletons. About 7.7% of the sample is in the top ten clones. Patients with a history of autoimmune disease or receiving systemic immunosuppression were excluded from the trial. Peripheral blood for TCR sequencing was collected from all dose cohorts at baseline, on cycle 4 day 1, and on cycle 7 day 1. The samples were drawn from a first-in-human, open-label, multicenter phase I dose-escalation trial of ivuxolimab. Adults with locally advanced or metastatic head and neck squamous cell, hepatocellular, melanoma or renal cell carcinoma were enrolled in the trial. CD4+ and CD8+ T cells were sorted separately from peripheral blood before TCR sequencing.

The specimen comprised CD4+ or CD8+ T cells sorted from blood, sampled in a trial of the OX40 agonist ivuxolimab. The origin of this receptor is an adult with an advanced solid tumor such as melanoma, head and neck, liver or kidney cancer. This chain joins TRBV6-5 to TRBJ1-3; 7 central bases correspond to TRBD1. CDR3 sequence: CASSLQGQGNTIYF. In nucleotide form, the sequence is TGTGCCAGCAGTCTACAGGGGCAAGGAAACACCATATATTTT.